Sequencing of this TCR beta chain was carried out in a study of control samples from healthy donors and cancer patients. TCRdb's table, derived via immunoSEQ multiplex PCR, lists solely in-frame clones and lacks some. The sample holds 350,000 to 450,000 clones; 90% are singletons and the top ten take just under 6.5%. This clone occurred once. The CDR3 sequence is 13 residues long. Germline CDR1 reads MNHEY; CDR2 reads SMNVEV (reference sequence). Trimming cost V 5 bases and J 10 bases, with 12 bases left between them. The material sequenced was PBMCs. The V and J genes are TRBV27 and TRBJ1-6; perhaps TRBD1 as D (5 bases). The origin of this receptor is a man between 35 and 55 years old with head and neck cancer. Here the CDR3 DNA reads TGTGCCAGCAGTCAGATTCGGGACTCACCCCTCCACTTT. Amino acid sequence: CASSQIRDSPLHF.